This paragraph covers one T cell receptor beta chain sequence. No antigen is known for it. Per germline, CDR1 LGHNA and CDR2 YSLEER. The CDR3 is 15 residues long. These data come from a study of CXCR3-negative and CXCR3-positive naive CD8 T cells. Study-level results: Across naive subsets, surface CD5 expression was comparable, and TCR strength was inferred from properties of the TRB CDR3. Naive cells with CXCR3 showed TRB CDR3s that were more hydrophobic than those in CXCR3-negative naive cells. Memory CD8+ cells showed much lower diversity, while both naive subsets displayed comparably high diversity.

In preparing the TRB cDNA libraries, 5' RACE with UMI labels was used. TCRdb re-called the 5' RACE reads; every CDR3 protein appears as one record, without DNA. Here the sample table reports approximately 48,000 distinct CDR3 sequences. Using triplicate sorts, some 300,000 cells were collected each time from every CD8+ T cell subset. A CD45RO-CCR7+CD27+CD95- phenotype identified naive CD8+ T cells. The TCR originated in a human donor in good health. Some clones in this sample may be carry-over from other donors' samples. This sequence joins TRBV4-3 and TRBJ1-2. Sequenced input: naive CXCR3+ CD8+ T cells from blood. Subset in this sample: CD45RO-CCR7+CD27+CD95- naive CD8+ T cells expressing CXCR3 (TNR3+). The CDR3: CASSQVYLGGYGYTF.